This T cell receptor (beta chain) is drawn from a study of identical twins. Findings of the study overall: Cord blood's abundant beta clonotypes had fewer insertions, unlike memory repertoires. Part of the zero-insertion signal could reflect confounding by invariant MAIT and iNKT cells.

A universal primer site was added by template switching, and unique molecular identifiers were carried by the cDNA. A single record per CDR3 protein comes from TCRdb applying MiXCR to the 5' RACE reads. This sample yields roughly 720,000 distinct CDR3 sequences, of which about 20% are seen a single time; roughly 13% belongs to the top ten. This clonotype was picked up many times. Its antigen is as yet unknown. These same data were also listed under a study on T cells expressing NK-cell markers. That paper states: There were four donors in whom these clonotypes also led the CD3+CD56-NKG2C+ fraction.

The TCR originated in a woman aged 18-29 years in good health. Sequencing was done on a sample of PBMCs.

CDR3 residues: CASSSTGVDTEAFF. The CDR3, as DNA: TGTGCCAGCAGTTCAACAGGGGTTGACACTGAAGCTTTCTTT. This chain connects TRBV12-3 or TRBV12-4 to TRBJ1-1; 7 bases align to TRBD1. The CDR3 covers 14 residues. V lost 4 bases and J lost 3; bases outside the gene matches: 5.